This TCR beta chain is from a study of blood T cell repertoires in COVID-19. Study-wide background: Sites across the United States, Italy and Spain contributed samples from acute and convalescent COVID-19.

Enrollees, about 18 to 100 years old, lived in roughly 24 US areas. In assigning cohorts, the study relied on participant-reported clinical history. Source study methods: By means of reference gene primer amplification, nucleated cell counts were estimated. Generated by immunoSEQ multiplex PCR, the TCRdb table keeps only in-frame clones and is missing some. The V and J calls and clone size come from that table; D and trimming were worked out from the DNA. This sample has approximately 240,000 clones, with roughly 83% found just once. CDR3 length: 14 residues. The V gene lost 3 bases and the J gene lost 5 bases, with 13 bases spanning the gap. CDR1 and CDR2 from the germline V gene are WSHSY and SAAADI.

This chain connects TRBV10-2 to TRBJ2-5; D might be TRBD2 (5 bases). The clonotype originates from a woman aged 40 to 50 with acute COVID-19. Source material: PBMCs or T cells enriched from blood (not recorded which). CDR3 bases: TGCGCCAGCAGTGAATTTCGACGGGATGAGACCCAGTACTTC. Encoded protein: CASSEFRRDETQYF.